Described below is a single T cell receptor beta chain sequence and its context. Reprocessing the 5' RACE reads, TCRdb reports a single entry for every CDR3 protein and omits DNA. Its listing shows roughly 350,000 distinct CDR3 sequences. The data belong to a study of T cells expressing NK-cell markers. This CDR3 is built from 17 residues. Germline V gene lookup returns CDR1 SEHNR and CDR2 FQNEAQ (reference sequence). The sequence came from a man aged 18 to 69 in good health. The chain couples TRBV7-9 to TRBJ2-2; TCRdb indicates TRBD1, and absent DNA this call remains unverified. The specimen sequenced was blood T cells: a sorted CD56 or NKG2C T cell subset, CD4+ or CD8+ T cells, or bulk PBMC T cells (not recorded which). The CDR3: CASSPSGGTGRTGELFF.